The 18 T cell receptor beta chains presented below share a single source sample, sequenced in a study of T-cell reconstitution after alpha-beta-depleted transplantation in children. It was with unique molecular identifiers that the TCRbeta library was prepared. TCRdb re-derived calls from the PCR reads in MiXCR, one entry per CDR3 protein. The repertoire holds roughly 500,000 distinct CDR3 sequences, about 31% seen once, with approximately 2.3% in the top ten. Sequencing used PBMCs from the stem cell graft donor, obtained from the stem cell graft. These receptors all stem from a human donor who donated a stem cell graft to a child with aplastic anemia.

A few counts support this clonotype. The V and J genes are TRBV7-8 and TRBJ1-1; possible D gene TRBD1, 6 bases. CDR3 length equals 12 residues. The germline CDR1 and CDR2 sequences are SGHVS and FQNEAQ. CDR3 residues: CGQGGSNTEAFF. CDR3 sequence (DNA): TGTGGGCAAGGGGGTAGTAACACTGAAGCTTTCTTT.

This clonotype was recorded a few times. J is TRBJ2-5 and V is TRBV3-1; D not certain. CDR3 length: 15 residues. Germline assignment: CDR1 LGHDT and CDR2 YNNKEL (reference sequence). V dropped 2 bases and J dropped 5 bases, with 15 bases sitting between them. The CDR3 DNA sequence: TGTGCCAGCAGCCAATCGGCCTTTTTGGACGAGACCCAGTACTTC. As protein: CASSQSAFLDETQYF.

The chain uses TRBV7-9 and TRBJ1-3, with no clear D. The CDR3 spans 15 residues. The V gene's germline CDR1 is SEHNR and CDR2 FQNEAQ (reference sequence). Trimming shortened V by 1 base and J by 1 base, and 8 bases separated the two germline ends. In nucleotides, the CDR3 is TGTGCCAGCAGCTTAGTCGGTGTTTCTGGAAACACCATATATTTT. Translated, it gives CASSLVGVSGNTIYF.

V is TRBV20-1 and J is TRBJ2-7; the D gene is possibly TRBD1 (7 bases). Germline lookup yields CDR1 DFQATT and CDR2 SNEGSKA (reference sequence). The V and J ends lost 6 bases and 3 bases respectively, with 15 bases between them. This CDR3 has 13 amino acids. The CDR3 bases are TGCAGTGCGCAGGGGGTGGGGGGCTACGAGCAGTACGTC. Amino acid sequence: CSAQGVGGYEQYV.

As regards this clonotype: Germline is not matched at one junction end, which may reflect a read error. The chain is built from TRBV5-1 and TRBJ1-5; 7 bases align to TRBD1. CDR3 length: 14 residues. Per the germline V gene, CDR1 is SGHRS and CDR2 is YFSETQ. Here the CDR3 reads CASSLAGGTQPQRF. CDR3 bases: TGCGCCAGCAGCTTGGCAGGGGGGACTCAGCCCCAGCGTTTT.

The sample holds many counts of this clonotype. The rearrangement joins TRBV20-1 to TRBJ2-6; TRBD1 aligns across 10 bases. CDR1 DFQATT and CDR2 SNEGSKA come from the germline V gene (reference sequence). The CDR3 loop spans 15 amino acids. Unmatched junction bases numbered 8, after V lost 6 bases and J lost 6 bases. The CDR3 DNA sequence: TGCAGTGCAATAGACAGGGGGCGTACGGCCAACGTCCTGACTTTC. This translates into CSAIDRGRTANVLTF.

The J gene is TRBJ1-2, the V gene TRBV4-3, with a possible D match to TRBD1 (5 bases). The CDR3 totals 14 residues. The V end was cut by 0 bases, the J end by 8 bases, with 13 bases between. Germline CDR1 reads LGHNA; CDR2 reads YSLEER. CDR3 in DNA: TGCGCCAGCAGCCAAGATCTGGGGACGAGGGGCTACACCTTC. This sequence encodes CASSQDLGTRGYTF.

This chain uses TRBV20-1 with TRBJ1-5, with 8 bases aligning to TRBD1. There are 19 residues in the CDR3. The V gene end was trimmed by 1 base and the J gene end by 4 bases; junction bases not matched to a gene: 18. The germline CDR1 and CDR2 sequences are DFQATT and SNEGSKA (reference sequence). CDR3 nucleotides: TGCAGTGCTAGAGGCATGACCAGGGGGCCGGAAGTTGCGAATCAGCCCCAGCATTTT. It is translated as CSARGMTRGPEVANQPQHF.

DNA of the CDR3: TGTGCCAGTAGTCTTAGGGGTAGCGCCGGAGGGGATGAGCAGTTCTTC. It translates to CASSLRGSAGGDEQFF. The V and J genes are TRBV19 and TRBJ2-1; a possible D gene is TRBD2 (6 bases). CDR1 LNHDA and CDR2 SQIVND come from the germline V gene (reference sequence). Trimming removed 5 bases from V and 8 bases from J, with 22 bases in between. The CDR3 spans 16 residues.

This chain links TRBV30 with TRBJ1-3, with D uncertain. The CDR3 loop spans 13 amino acids. The V gene lost 4 bases and the J gene lost 2 bases, with 9 bases spanning the gap. Germline lookup yields CDR1 GTSNPN and CDR2 SVGIG (reference sequence). The CDR3 spells CAWNPGAGNTIYF. The CDR3 coding sequence is TGTGCCTGGAATCCTGGGGCTGGAAACACCATATATTTT.

The CDR3 sequence: CASSPQGGDTQYF. CDR3 bases: TGTGCCAGCAGCCCCCAAGGCGGAGATACGCAGTATTTT. The chain uses TRBV7-3 and TRBJ2-3; unclear D gene. The CDR3 loop spans 13 amino acids. Germline lookup yields CDR1 SGHTA and CDR2 FQGTGA. Trimming left V 5 bases short and J 5 bases short, with 11 bases between.

The chain carries TRBV25-1 and TRBJ1-1; TRBD1 matches 7 bases. This CDR3 is built from 14 residues. Per germline, CDR1 MGHDK and CDR2 SYGVNS. Trimming at V came to 6 bases and at J to 1 base, leaving 5 bases not matched to a gene. The CDR3 bases are TGTGCCAGCAGAGAGACAGGGTGGAACACTGAAGCTTTCTTT. It codes for CASRETGWNTEAFF.

In its sample, this clonotype was seen once. This chain connects TRBV27 to TRBJ2-1; TRBD1 agrees at 9 bases. This CDR3 contains 17 residues. Germline trimming cut 2 bases from V and 3 bases from J; bases unmatched to any gene: 8. Per the germline V gene, CDR1 is MNHEY and CDR2 is SMNVEV (reference sequence). The CDR3 DNA reads TGTGCCAGCAGTTTAGGATTGGGACAGGGCGGCTACAATGAGCAGTTCTTC. This translates into CASSLGLGQGGYNEQFF.

J is TRBJ1-1 and V is TRBV25-1; unclear D gene. CDR3 length equals 16 residues. V lost 4 bases, J lost 4 bases, and 19 bases lay in between. Germline CDR1 is MGHDK and CDR2 is SYGVNS. The DNA for the CDR3 is TGTGCCAGCAGTGTGGCGGCAGGCCCTGCGAGCACTGAAGCTTTCTTT. It is translated as CASSVAAGPASTEAFF.

The chain couples TRBV29-1 to TRBJ2-7; TRBD1 agrees at 9 bases. V shed 4 bases and J 2 bases; nucleotides not matched to a gene: 15. Germline V gene data show CDR1 as SQVTM and CDR2 as ANQGSEA. This CDR3 comprises 17 residues. The CDR3 region has the DNA TGCAGCGTTGTTTTCGGACAGGGGAGAGTCCGGACCTACGAGCAGTACGTC. This gives the protein CSVVFGQGRVRTYEQYV.

This clonotype was seen a few times. V is TRBV5-1 and J is TRBJ1-2, with D perhaps TRBD1 (6 bases). Germline assignment: CDR1 SGHRS and CDR2 YFSETQ. V lost 2 bases and J lost 4, with 9 bases in between. CDR3 length equals 13 residues. DNA for the CDR3: TGCGCCAGCAGCTTCGGGACAAGCTATGGCTACACCTTC. It yields the protein CASSFGTSYGYTF.

This CDR3 is CASSLWAGAKNIQYF. CDR3 DNA: TGTGCCAGCAGCCTTTGGGCAGGGGCTAAAAACATTCAGTACTTC. The V gene is TRBV7-3, the J gene TRBJ2-4, with D perhaps TRBD1 (6 bases). The germline gives CDR1 SGHTA, CDR2 FQGTGA. V gave up 5 bases and J gave up 4 bases, with 15 bases separating them. The CDR3 contains 15 residues.

This clonotype was found a few times. The chain links TRBV7-2 to TRBJ1-4; 8 nucleotides agree with TRBD1. This CDR3 comprises 15 residues. Germline CDR1 and CDR2: SGHTA and FQGNSA. The V gene end was trimmed by 5 bases and the J gene end by 1 base; junction bases not matched to a gene: 3. The CDR3, as DNA: TGTGCCAGCAGCAGCAGGGGGCGAACTAATGAAAAACTGTTTTTT. Protein product: CASSSRGRTNEKLFF.